Sequencing of this TCR beta chain was carried out in a study of blood T cell repertoires in COVID-19. With 5 bases clipped from V and 9 bases from J, the junction kept 15 bases outside the gene matches. Per germline, CDR1 SGHNT and CDR2 YENEEA. CDR3 length: 16 amino acids. This table comes from immunoSEQ multiplex PCR, and its TCRdb copy is limited to in-frame clones, with some not included. This table holds 120,000 to 150,000 clones, approximately 85% found once. Sequenced sample: peripheral blood. The chain combines TRBV11-3 with TRBJ2-1; TRBD2 aligns across 8 bases. This TCR was recovered from a woman in her fifties or sixties with COVID-19, enrolled during active disease. CDR3 bases: TGTGCCAGCAGCCGACGGGGTAGCGGGGTTTTTAGTGAGCAGTTCTTC. Residues: CASSRRGSGVFSEQFF. The whole variable domain, filled in from reference TRBV11-3 and TRBJ2-1, reads EAGVVQSPRYKIIEKKQPVAFWCNPISGHNTLYWYLQNLGQGPELLIRYENEEAVDDSQLPKDRFSAERLKGVDSTLKIQPAELGDSAVYLCASSRRGSGVFSEQFFGPGTRLTVL.